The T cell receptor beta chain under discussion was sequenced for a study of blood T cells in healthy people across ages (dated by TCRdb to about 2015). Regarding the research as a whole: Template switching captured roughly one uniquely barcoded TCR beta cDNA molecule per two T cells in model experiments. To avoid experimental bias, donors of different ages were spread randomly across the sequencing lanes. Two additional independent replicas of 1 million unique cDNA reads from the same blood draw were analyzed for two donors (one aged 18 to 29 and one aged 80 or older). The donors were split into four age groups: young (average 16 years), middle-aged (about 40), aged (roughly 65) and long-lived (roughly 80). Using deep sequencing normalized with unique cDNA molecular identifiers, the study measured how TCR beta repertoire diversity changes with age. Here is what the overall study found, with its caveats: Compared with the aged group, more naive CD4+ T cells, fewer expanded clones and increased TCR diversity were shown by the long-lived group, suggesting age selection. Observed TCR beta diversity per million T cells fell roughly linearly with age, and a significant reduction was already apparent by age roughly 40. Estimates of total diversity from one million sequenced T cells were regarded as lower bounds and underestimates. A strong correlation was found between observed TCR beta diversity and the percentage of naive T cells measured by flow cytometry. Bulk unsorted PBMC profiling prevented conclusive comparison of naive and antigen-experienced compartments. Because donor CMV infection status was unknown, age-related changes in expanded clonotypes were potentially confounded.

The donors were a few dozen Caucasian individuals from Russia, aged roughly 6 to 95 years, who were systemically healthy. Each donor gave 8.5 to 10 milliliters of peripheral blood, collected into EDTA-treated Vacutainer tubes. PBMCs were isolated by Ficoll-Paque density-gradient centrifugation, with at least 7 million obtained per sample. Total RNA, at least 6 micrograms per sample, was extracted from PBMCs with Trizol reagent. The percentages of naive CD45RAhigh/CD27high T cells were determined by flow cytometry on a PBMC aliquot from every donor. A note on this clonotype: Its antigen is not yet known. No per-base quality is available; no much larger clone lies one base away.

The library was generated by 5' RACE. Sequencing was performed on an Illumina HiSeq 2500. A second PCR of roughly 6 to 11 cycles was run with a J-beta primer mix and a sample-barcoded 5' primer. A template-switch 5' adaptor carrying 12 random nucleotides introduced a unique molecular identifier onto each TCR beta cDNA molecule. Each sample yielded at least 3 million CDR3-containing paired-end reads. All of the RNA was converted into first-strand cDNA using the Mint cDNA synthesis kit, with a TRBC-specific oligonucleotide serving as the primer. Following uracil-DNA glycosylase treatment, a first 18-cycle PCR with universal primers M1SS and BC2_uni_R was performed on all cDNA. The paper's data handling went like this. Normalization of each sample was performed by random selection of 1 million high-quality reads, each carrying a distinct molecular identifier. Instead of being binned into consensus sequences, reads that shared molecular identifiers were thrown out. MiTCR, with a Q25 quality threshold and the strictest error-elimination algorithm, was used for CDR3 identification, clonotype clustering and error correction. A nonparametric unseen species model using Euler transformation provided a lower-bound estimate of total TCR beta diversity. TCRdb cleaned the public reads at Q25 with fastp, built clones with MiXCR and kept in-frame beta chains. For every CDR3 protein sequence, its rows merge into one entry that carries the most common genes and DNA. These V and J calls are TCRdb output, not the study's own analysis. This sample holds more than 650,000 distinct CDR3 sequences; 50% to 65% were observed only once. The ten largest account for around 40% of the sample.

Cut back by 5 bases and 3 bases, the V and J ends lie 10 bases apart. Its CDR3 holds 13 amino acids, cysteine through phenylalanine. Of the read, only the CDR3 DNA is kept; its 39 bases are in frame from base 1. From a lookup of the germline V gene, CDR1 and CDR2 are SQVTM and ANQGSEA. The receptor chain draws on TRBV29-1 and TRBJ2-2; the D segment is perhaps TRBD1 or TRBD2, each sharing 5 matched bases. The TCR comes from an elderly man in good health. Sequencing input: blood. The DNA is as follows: TGCAGCGTTCTGAGGGGAGACACCGGGGAGCTGTTTTTT. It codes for CSVLRGDTGELFF.